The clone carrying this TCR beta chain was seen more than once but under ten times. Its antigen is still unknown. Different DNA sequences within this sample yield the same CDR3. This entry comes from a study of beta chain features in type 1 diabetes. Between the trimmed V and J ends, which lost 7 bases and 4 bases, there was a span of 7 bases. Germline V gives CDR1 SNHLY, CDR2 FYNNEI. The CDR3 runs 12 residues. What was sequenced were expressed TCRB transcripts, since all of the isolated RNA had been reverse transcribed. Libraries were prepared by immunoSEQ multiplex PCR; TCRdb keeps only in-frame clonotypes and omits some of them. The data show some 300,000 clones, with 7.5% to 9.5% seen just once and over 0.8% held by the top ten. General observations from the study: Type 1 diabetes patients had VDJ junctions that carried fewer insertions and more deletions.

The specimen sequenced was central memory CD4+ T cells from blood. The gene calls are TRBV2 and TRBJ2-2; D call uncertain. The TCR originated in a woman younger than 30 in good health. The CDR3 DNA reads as TGTGCCAGCACTATTGTCACCGGGGAGCTGTTTTTT. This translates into CASTIVTGELFF. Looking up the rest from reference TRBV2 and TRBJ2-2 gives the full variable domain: EPEVTQTPSHQVTQMGQEVILRCVPISNHLYFYWYRQILGQKVEFLVSFYNNEISEKSEIFDDQFSVERPDGSNFTLKIRSTKLEDSAMYFCASTIVTGELFFGEGSRLTVL.